The T cell receptor beta chain under discussion was sequenced for a study of tumor-infiltrating lymphocytes in primary liver carcinoma. Broader study findings: Only around 8-25% of top clones occurred in all five tumor regions.

This clonotype was counted a single time. Its target is not known. A much larger clone differs from this one at a single base, so this may be a read error. Starting material of 450 to 500 ng total RNA yielded TCR beta cDNA via a constant-region primer. Employing slightly modified ARM-PCR, three nested multiplex PCR rounds were run, and these gave rise to the TCR beta libraries. A C-beta reverse primer was combined with TRBV1-TRBV30 forward primers in the first two PCR rounds, and each round had about 10 cycles. TCRdb fed the multiplex PCR reads into MiXCR, producing one record per CDR3 protein. The data hold about 64,000 distinct CDR3 sequences, with over 60% observed a single time. Starting material for RNA and DNA co-extraction consisted of roughly 20-34 mg of unsorted bulk tissue. The study sampled five separate regions from each tumor. In germline, CDR1 is SEHNR, CDR2 FQNEAQ (reference sequence). This CDR3 contains 13 residues. Trimming cost V 9 bases and J 4 bases, with 16 bases left between them.

This clonotype originated in a man aged 40-50 years with primary liver carcinoma and hepatitis B virus infection. The J gene is TRBJ2-7, the V gene TRBV7-9; D remains unclear. The sample taken for sequencing was liver tumor tissue from sampling region 4. The subset here: tumor region T4, right-lateral pole. This chain's CDR3 is CASSINQAYEQYF. The CDR3 coding sequence is TGTGCCAGTAGCATAAATCAGGCTTACGAGCAGTACTTC.